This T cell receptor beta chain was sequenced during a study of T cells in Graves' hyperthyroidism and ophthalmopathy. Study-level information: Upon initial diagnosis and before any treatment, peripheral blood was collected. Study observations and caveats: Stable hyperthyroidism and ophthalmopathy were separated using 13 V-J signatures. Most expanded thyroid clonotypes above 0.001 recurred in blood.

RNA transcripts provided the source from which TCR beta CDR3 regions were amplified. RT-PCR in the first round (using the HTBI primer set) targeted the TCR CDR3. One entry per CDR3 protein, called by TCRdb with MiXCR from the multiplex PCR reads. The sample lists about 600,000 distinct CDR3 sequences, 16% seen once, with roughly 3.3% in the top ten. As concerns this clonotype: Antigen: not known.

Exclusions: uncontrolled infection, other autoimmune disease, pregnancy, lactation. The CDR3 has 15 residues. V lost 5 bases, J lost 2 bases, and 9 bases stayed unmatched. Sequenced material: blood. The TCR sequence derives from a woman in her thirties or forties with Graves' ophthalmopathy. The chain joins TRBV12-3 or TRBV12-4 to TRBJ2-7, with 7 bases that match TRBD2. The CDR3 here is CASSPGSLAAYEQYF. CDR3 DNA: TGTGCCAGCAGTCCCGGGAGTCTAGCGGCCTACGAGCAGTACTTC.